The 27 T cell receptor beta chains reported below all come from one sample, sequenced in a study of shared clonotypes between healthy human individuals. This table comes from immunoSEQ multiplex PCR, and its TCRdb copy is limited to in-frame clones, with some not included. The table includes about 2.3 million clones, 85% to 95% detected once. Sequencing input: naive CD4+ T cells from PBMCs. The subset: CD45RA+ positively selected. Receptors were obtained from a man between 18 and 35 years old in good health. Some clones in this sample may be carry-over from other donors' samples.

The gene calls are TRBV7-9 and TRBJ2-5, with 7 bases aligning to TRBD1. Trimming at V came to 6 bases and at J to 5 bases, leaving 12 bases not matched to a gene. There are 15 residues in the CDR3. Germline values: CDR1 SEHNR, CDR2 FQNEAQ (reference sequence). CDR3 residues: CASRKLQTGAETQYF. The CDR3 nucleotides read TGTGCCAGCAGAAAACTACAAACAGGGGCGGAGACCCAGTACTTC.

J is TRBJ2-1 and V is TRBV11-2, with D perhaps matching TRBD2 (5 bases). The ends were cut back, 2 bases at V and 7 bases at J, with 15 bases in the middle. Germline V CDR1 and CDR2: SGHAT, FQNNGV. This CDR3 has 15 residues. The CDR3 sequence is CASSLIEGVRNEQFF. DNA of the CDR3: TGTGCCAGCAGCTTAATAGAGGGAGTTAGGAATGAGCAGTTCTTC. Based on the CDR3 plus reference TRBV11-2 and TRBJ2-1, the full variable domain is EAGVAQSPRYKIIEKRQSVAFWCNPISGHATLYWYQQILGQGPKLLIQFQNNGVVDDSQLPKDRFSAERLKGVDSTLKIQPAKLEDSAVYLCASSLIEGVRNEQFFGPGTRLTVL.

The J gene is TRBJ2-1, the V gene TRBV5-1; D may be TRBD2 (6 bases). This CDR3 comprises 16 residues. CDR1 SGHRS and CDR2 YFSETQ come from the germline V gene. V gave up 3 bases and J gave up 8 bases, with 21 bases separating them. The CDR3 coding sequence is TGCGCCAGCAGCTCCCTAGGGGCGGGAAGGTCTGATGAGCAGTTCTTC. Translated: CASSSLGAGRSDEQFF.

The chain links TRBV7-9 to TRBJ1-1, with TRBD1 matching over 8 bases. Per the germline V gene, CDR1 is SEHNR and CDR2 is FQNEAQ (reference sequence). J gave up 1 base and V 5 bases, and 9 bases lay outside the gene matches. This CDR3 comprises 16 residues. The CDR3 nucleotides read TGTGCCAGCAGCCCAAGGCCACAGGGGGGGAACACTGAAGCTTTCTTT. It translates to CASSPRPQGGNTEAFF.

The chain employs TRBV25-1 and TRBJ2-1, with 7 bases identical to TRBD2. V lost 2 bases, J lost 3 bases, and 7 bases stayed unmatched. CDR3 size: 16 residues. Germline-derived CDR1 and CDR2 are MGHDK and SYGVNS. The CDR3 nucleotides read TGTGCCAGCAGTGAAGGGCAACTAGCGCTCTACAATGAGCAGTTCTTC. Translation: CASSEGQLALYNEQFF.

The chain couples TRBV7-2 to TRBJ1-2; D ambiguous. The V and J ends lost 1 base and 8 bases respectively, with 11 bases between them. Germline V lookup: CDR1 SGHTA, CDR2 FQGNSA. This CDR3 is 13 amino acids long. The CDR3 coding sequence is TGTGCCAGCAGCTTAGTGGCCCCGGGGGGCTACACCTTC. This sequence encodes CASSLVAPGGYTF.

The chain couples TRBV28 to TRBJ1-5, with 7 bases identical to TRBD1. The CDR3 sequence is 16 residues long. Germline values: CDR1 MDHEN, CDR2 SYDVKM. Trimming at V came to 2 bases and at J to 5 bases, leaving 9 bases not matched to a gene. CDR3 in amino acids: CASSLNWTGGYQPQHF. The CDR3 nucleotides are TGTGCCAGCAGTTTAAACTGGACAGGAGGTTATCAGCCCCAGCATTTT.

V usage is TRBV6-1 and J usage is TRBJ1-5, with TRBD1 identical over 8 bases. Germline V CDR1 and CDR2: MNHNS, SASEGT. Trimming at V came to 6 bases and at J to 6 bases, leaving 10 bases not matched to a gene. The CDR3 contains 15 residues. The CDR3 region has the DNA TGTGCCAGCAGCGCGACAGGGGCCTGGGGTCAGCCCCAGCATTTT. It yields the protein CASSATGAWGQPQHF.

About this clone itself: An end of the junction does not agree with germline; a read error may underlie this. The chain is built from TRBV4-1 and TRBJ2-3; D call uncertain. Germline CDR1 is MGHRA and CDR2 is YSYEKL. CDR3 length: 15 amino acids. Here the CDR3 reads CASGQVPLGADTQYF. DNA for the CDR3: TGCGCCAGCGGCCAAGTTCCTCTGGGCGCAGATACGCAGTATTTT.

In DNA form, the CDR3 reads TGTGCCAGCAGCCAAGAGCGGACAGGGGGTTATGGCTACACCTTC. This encodes CASSQERTGGYGYTF. J is TRBJ1-2 and V is TRBV7-9; 10 bases align to TRBD1. CDR3 length: 15 amino acids. J lost 5 bases, V lost 5 bases, and 8 bases had no gene match. Germline-derived CDR1 and CDR2 are SEHNR and FQNEAQ (reference sequence).

The J gene is TRBJ2-1, the V gene TRBV5-5, with 8 bases that match TRBD1. Trimming cost V 0 bases and J 2 bases; bases outside gene matches: 1. The CDR3 is 15 amino acids. CDR1 is SGHKS and CDR2 is YYEKEE in the germline V gene (reference sequence). CDR3: CASSLDRGAYNEQFF. CDR3 nucleotides: TGTGCCAGCAGCTTGGACAGGGGGGCCTACAATGAGCAGTTCTTC.

CDR3 bases: TGTGCCAGCAGTCCCGAGAGGGGATGGGGCGGAGGCTACGAGCAGTACTTC. Amino acid sequence: CASSPERGWGGGYEQYF. This sequence joins TRBV28 and TRBJ2-7; D could derive from TRBD1 or TRBD2 (5 bases each). Germline CDR1 and CDR2: MDHEN and SYDVKM. Trimming took off 5 bases at V and 3 bases at J, with 23 bases between the two ends. The CDR3 has 17 amino acids.

The J gene is TRBJ2-1, the V gene TRBV5-1, with a tentative D call TRBD2 (7 bases). V dropped 0 bases and J dropped 8 bases, with 15 bases sitting between them. The CDR3 has 15 amino acids. Germline V CDR1 and CDR2: SGHRS, YFSETQ. CDR3 loop: CASSLVLSGGDEQFF. The CDR3 region has the DNA TGCGCCAGCAGCTTGGTACTCTCGGGGGGCGATGAGCAGTTCTTC.

As for this clone: The sample has other DNA sequences that encode this CDR3 too. The genes are TRBV5-1 and TRBJ2-1, with TRBD2 as a possible D gene (6 bases). V was shortened by 0 bases and J by 0 bases, with 7 bases between the two germline ends. Germline values: CDR1 SGHRS, CDR2 YFSETQ. This CDR3 is 15 amino acids long. CDR3 protein: CASSLGAGSYNEQFF. The CDR3 region has the DNA TGCGCCAGCAGCTTGGGAGCGGGCTCCTACAATGAGCAGTTCTTC.

This clone was detected only a few times. The chain carries TRBV30 and TRBJ1-1, with TRBD1 identical over 8 bases. Losses at the gene ends were 1 base for V and 1 base for J; bases not matched to a gene: 8. CDR3 length: 16 amino acids. Germline-derived CDR1 and CDR2 are GTSNPN and SVGIG (reference sequence). The CDR3 nucleotides are TGTGCCTGGAGTGGCCGGACAGGGCGAGGGAACACTGAAGCTTTCTTT. Translated: CAWSGRTGRGNTEAFF. Full variable domain (rest looked up from reference TRBV30 and TRBJ1-1): SQTIHQWPATLVQPVGSPLSLECTVEGTSNPNLYWYRQAAGRGLQLLFYSVGIGQISSEVPQNLSASRPQDRQFILSSKKLLLSDSGFYLCAWSGRTGRGNTEAFFGQGTRLTVV.

This chain joins TRBV18 and TRBJ2-7; 8 positions agree with TRBD1. The CDR3 spans 15 residues. Germline V lookup: CDR1 KGHSH, CDR2 LQKENI. With 5 bases clipped from V and 0 bases from J, the junction kept 6 bases outside the gene matches. The CDR3 loop reads CASSGGQVLSYEQYF. In DNA form, the CDR3 reads TGTGCCAGCTCAGGGGGACAGGTCCTCTCCTACGAGCAGTACTTC.

V and J are TRBV6-5 and TRBJ2-7; perhaps D is TRBD1 or TRBD2 (6 bases each). Germline V CDR1 and CDR2: MNHEY, SVGAGI. The CDR3 sequence is 14 residues long. V was cut by 6 bases and J by 6 bases, with 18 bases left in between. CDR3 sequence reads: CASRHDGGPGEQYF. CDR3 nucleotide sequence: TGTGCCAGCAGACACGACGGGGGCCCCGGCGAGCAGTACTTC.

The V and J genes are TRBV5-1 and TRBJ2-5; 10 bases line up with TRBD2. CDR1 is SGHRS and CDR2 is YFSETQ in the germline V gene. Trimming at V came to 3 bases and at J to 4 bases, leaving 6 bases not matched to a gene. This CDR3 contains 15 residues. CDR3 DNA: TGCGCCAGCAGCTGGGGAGCGGGAGGGCGAGAGACCCAGTACTTC. Amino acid sequence: CASSWGAGGRETQYF.

The chain employs TRBV4-1 and TRBJ2-6, with TRBD1 as a possible D gene (5 bases). The CDR3 extends over 17 amino acids. Per germline, CDR1 MGHRA and CDR2 YSYEKL. Trimming shortened V by 4 bases and J by 2 bases, and 15 bases separated the two germline ends. The CDR3 here is CASSPARGMTGANVLTF. The CDR3, as DNA: TGCGCCAGCAGCCCAGCAAGGGGAATGACTGGGGCCAACGTCCTGACTTTC.

The rearrangement links TRBV28 to TRBJ2-7; D possibly uses TRBD1 or TRBD2 (5 bases each). Germline V CDR1 and CDR2: MDHEN, SYDVKM. The CDR3 loop spans 15 amino acids. Trimming took 3 bases from V and 3 from J, leaving 15 bases between them. CDR3 coding DNA: TGTGCCAGCAGTTTCGGCAGGGTGGGAGACTACGAGCAGTACTTC. Translating it yields CASSFGRVGDYEQYF.

The rearrangement links TRBV5-1 to TRBJ1-2, with a possible D match to TRBD1 (6 bases). The V gene's germline CDR1 is SGHRS and CDR2 YFSETQ. V was pared by 4 bases and J by 11 bases, with 21 bases between. This CDR3 has 14 residues. CDR3 in amino acids: CASSLIPSEGGYTF. CDR3 sequence (DNA): TGCGCCAGCAGCCTTATCCCATCAGAAGGGGGGTACACCTTC.

This chain uses TRBV15 with TRBJ2-7; maybe TRBD2 (6 bases). CDR1 LNHNV and CDR2 YYDKDF come from the germline V gene (reference sequence). The CDR3 sequence is 15 residues long. V lost 1 base to trimming and J lost 0 bases, with 10 bases between them. The CDR3 region is CATSRAGTLSYEQYF. The CDR3 DNA follows: TGTGCCACCAGCAGAGCCGGGACTCTCTCCTACGAGCAGTACTTC. The full variable domain, with the rest looked up from reference TRBV15 and TRBJ2-7, is DAMVIQNPRYQVTQFGKPVTLSCSQTLNHNVMYWYQQKSSQAPKLLFHYYDKDFNNEADTPDNFQSRRPNTSFCFLDIRSPGLGDTAMYLCATSRAGTLSYEQYFGPGTRLTVT.

The chain employs TRBV28 and TRBJ2-7; 7 positions agree with TRBD1. Germline V gives CDR1 MDHEN, CDR2 SYDVKM. This CDR3 comprises 14 residues. V dropped 5 bases and J dropped 4; count of bases not matched to a gene: 8. As DNA, the CDR3 is TGTGCCAGCAGTATACTAGGGACAGCTTACGAGCAGTACTTC. Amino acid sequence: CASSILGTAYEQYF.

V usage is TRBV6-5 and J usage is TRBJ2-7; D not certain. The CDR3 consists of 15 residues. V was clipped by 3 bases and J by 3 bases, with 15 bases between them. Per the germline V gene, CDR1 is MNHEY and CDR2 is SVGAGI. CDR3 in amino acids: CASSYRPGHGYEQYF. CDR3 DNA: TGTGCCAGCAGTTATCGCCCGGGTCACGGCTACGAGCAGTACTTC.

This chain links TRBV5-1 with TRBJ1-1, with D perhaps TRBD1 (5 bases). The germline gives CDR1 SGHRS, CDR2 YFSETQ. CDR3 size: 14 residues. V was clipped by 1 base and J by 0 bases, with 7 bases between them. In DNA, the CDR3 is TGCGCCAGCAGCTTGATCAGGGTGAACACTGAAGCTTTCTTT. Its protein product is CASSLIRVNTEAFF.

The rearrangement joins TRBV29-1 to TRBJ2-7, with 7 bases matching TRBD2. The CDR3 consists of 14 residues. Germline V lookup: CDR1 SQVTM, CDR2 ANQGSEA. J lost 2 bases, V lost 6 bases, and 10 bases had no gene match. As DNA, the CDR3 is TGCAGCGTGGTCCATCCTAGCGGTGCCTACGAGCAGTACTTC. Amino acid sequence: CSVVHPSGAYEQYF.

V is TRBV10-3 and J is TRBJ2-1; D is ambiguous. The germline V gene encodes CDR1 ENHRY and CDR2 SYGVKD. Trimming took 3 bases from V and 6 from J, leaving 6 bases between them. The CDR3 sequence is 12 residues long. DNA of the CDR3: TGTGCCATCAGTGAACTGGCCAATGAGCAGTTCTTC. Translating it yields CAISELANEQFF.